This entry describes one TCR beta chain. The V end was cut by 5 bases, the J end by 5 bases, with 16 bases between. CDR3 length: 14 amino acids. In germline, CDR1 is SGHNT, CDR2 YYREEE (reference sequence). This entry comes from a study of blood T cell repertoires in COVID-19. Original processing methods: Amplifying reference gene primers gave estimates of nucleated cell counts. Sequencing used immunoSEQ multiplex PCR; TCRdb keeps in-frame clones, though not all of them. The V and J calls and clone size were taken over from that table, and D and trimming were inferred from the DNA. The sample shows around 230,000 clones, about 87% of them seen only once. Ages ranged from about 18 to 89 years, with residence in about 23 US areas. Assignment of participants to cohorts was predicated upon participant-reported clinical history.

V and J are TRBV5-4 and TRBJ1-1; D not certain. The clonotype comes from a woman aged 40 to 50 with acute COVID-19. The sample taken for sequencing was PBMCs or T cells enriched from blood (not recorded which). CDR3 DNA sequence: TGTGCCAGCAGACCAACGTCGGCTAGGACTGAAGCTTTCTTT. Its protein is CASRPTSARTEAFF.